This entry describes one TCR beta chain. Antigen specificity is unknown. The sample comes from a study of cytomegalovirus exposure and HLA in healthy donors. General study findings and limits: Being productive about 90% or about 30% of the time was typical of most TCR beta V segments in an earlier analysis.

The PCR employed 60 Vbeta primers together with 13 Jbeta primers. Sequencing was performed with immunoSEQ multiplex PCR; in TCRdb, only in-frame clones are kept and a portion is missing. Among 250,000 to 350,000 clones, roughly 70% were seen once, and the ten largest hold around 2.3%. The sequence was obtained from a female donor in good health and CMV-seronegative. Sequencing was performed on PBMCs.

The CDR3 loop is CASSSAYEQYF. The CDR3 bases are TGTGCCAGTAGTAGTGCCTACGAGCAGTACTTC. This chain joins TRBV19 and TRBJ2-5; D call uncertain. The DNA end is a closer match to TRBJ2-7, so the J assignment may be wrong. Looked up from germline, CDR1 is LNHDA and CDR2 is SQIVND (reference sequence). The CDR3 consists of 11 residues.